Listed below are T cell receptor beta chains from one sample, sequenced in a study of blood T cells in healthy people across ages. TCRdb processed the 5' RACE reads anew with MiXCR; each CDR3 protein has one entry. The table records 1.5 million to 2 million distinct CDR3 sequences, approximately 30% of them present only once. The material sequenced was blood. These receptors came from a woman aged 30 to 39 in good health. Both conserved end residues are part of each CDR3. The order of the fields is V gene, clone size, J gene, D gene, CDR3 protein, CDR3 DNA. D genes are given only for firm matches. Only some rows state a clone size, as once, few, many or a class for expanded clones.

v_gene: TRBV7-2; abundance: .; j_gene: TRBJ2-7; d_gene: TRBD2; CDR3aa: CASSQLIGTSGGTSYEQYF; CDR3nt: TGTGCCAGCAGCCAGCTGATAGGGACTAGCGGGGGGACCTCCTACGAGCAGTACTTC
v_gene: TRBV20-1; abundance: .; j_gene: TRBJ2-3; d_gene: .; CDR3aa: CSASPGPGDTQYF; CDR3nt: TGCAGTGCTAGCCCAGGGCCGGGAGATACGCAGTATTTT
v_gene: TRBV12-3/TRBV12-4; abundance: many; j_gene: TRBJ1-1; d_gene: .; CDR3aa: CASRRDIGNTEAFF; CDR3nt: TGTGCCAGCAGACGGGACATAGGGAACACTGAAGCTTTCTTT
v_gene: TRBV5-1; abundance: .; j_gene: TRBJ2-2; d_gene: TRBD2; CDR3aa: CASFDGGATTGELFF; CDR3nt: TGCGCCAGCTTTGACGGGGGGGCGACCACCGGGGAGCTGTTTTTT
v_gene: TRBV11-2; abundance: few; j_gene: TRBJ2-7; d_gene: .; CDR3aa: CANSLAGNYEQYF; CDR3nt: TGTGCCAACAGCTTAGCAGGGAACTACGAGCAGTACTTC
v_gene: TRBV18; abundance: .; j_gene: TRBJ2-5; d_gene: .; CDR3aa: CTSSPGQQETQYF; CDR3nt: TGTACCAGCTCACCCGGGCAGCAAGAGACCCAGTACTTC
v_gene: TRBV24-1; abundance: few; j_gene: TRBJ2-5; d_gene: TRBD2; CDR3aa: CATSDRSGAEQYF; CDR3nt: TGTGCCACCAGTGACCGTAGCGGGGCTGAGCAGTACTTC
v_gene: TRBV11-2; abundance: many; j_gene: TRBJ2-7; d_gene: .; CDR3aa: CASSLDQTTPIYEQYF; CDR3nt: TGTGCCAGCAGCTTAGATCAAACGACTCCGATCTACGAGCAGTACTTC
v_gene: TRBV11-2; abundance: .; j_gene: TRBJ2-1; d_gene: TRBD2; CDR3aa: CASSLLGLAEYNEQFF; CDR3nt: TGCGCCAGCAGCTTATTGGGACTAGCGGAATACAATGAGCAGTTCTTC
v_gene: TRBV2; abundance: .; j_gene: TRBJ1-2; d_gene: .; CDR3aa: CASSEQGWKGDGYTF; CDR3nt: TGTGCCAGCAGTGAACAGGGTTGGAAGGGTGATGGCTACACCTTC
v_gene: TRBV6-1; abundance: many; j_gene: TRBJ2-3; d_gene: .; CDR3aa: CASSESWNPDTQYF; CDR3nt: TGTGCCAGCAGTGAAAGTTGGAACCCAGATACGCAGTATTTT
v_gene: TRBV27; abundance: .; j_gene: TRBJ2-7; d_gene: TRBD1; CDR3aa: CASSPGTEGQYEQYF; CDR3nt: TGTGCCAGCAGTCCTGGGACAGAGGGGCAATACGAGCAGTACTTC
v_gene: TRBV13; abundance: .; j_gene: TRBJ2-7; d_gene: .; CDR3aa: CASSLAGSRYEQYF; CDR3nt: TGTGCCAGCAGCTTAGCGGGGTCCCGATACGAGCAGTACTTC
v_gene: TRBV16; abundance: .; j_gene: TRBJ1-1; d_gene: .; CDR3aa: CASSPETVARTEAFF; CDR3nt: TGTGCCAGCAGCCCGGAGACAGTTGCTCGCACTGAAGCTTTCTTT
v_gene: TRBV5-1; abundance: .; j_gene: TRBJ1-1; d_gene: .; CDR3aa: CASRIDPNTEAFF; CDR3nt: TGCGCCAGCAGGATCGACCCGAACACTGAAGCTTTCTTT
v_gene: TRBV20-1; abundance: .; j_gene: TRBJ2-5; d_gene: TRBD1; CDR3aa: CSACHQGAETQYF; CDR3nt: TGCAGTGCCTGTCATCAGGGGGCGGAGACCCAGTACTTC
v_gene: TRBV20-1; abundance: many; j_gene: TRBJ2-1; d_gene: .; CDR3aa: CSARDRTSMNEQFF; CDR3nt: TGCAGTGCTAGAGATCGAACTAGCATGAATGAGCAGTTCTTC
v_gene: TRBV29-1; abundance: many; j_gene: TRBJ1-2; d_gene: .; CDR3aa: CSVGEGDGYTF; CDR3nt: TGCAGCGTTGGTGAAGGGGACGGCTACACCTTC
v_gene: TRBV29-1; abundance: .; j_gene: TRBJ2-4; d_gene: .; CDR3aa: CSVEAGAGSIQYF; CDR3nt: TGCAGCGTTGAGGCGGGGGCGGGCAGCATTCAGTACTTC
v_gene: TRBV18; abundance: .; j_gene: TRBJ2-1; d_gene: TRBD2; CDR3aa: CASSSARSGDGTQFF; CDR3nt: TGTGCCAGCTCCTCGGCAAGGAGCGGGGACGGGACCCAGTTCTTC
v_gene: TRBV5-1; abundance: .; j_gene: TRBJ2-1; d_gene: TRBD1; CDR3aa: CASRVDGQGLEQFF; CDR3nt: TGCGCCAGCAGAGTGGACGGACAGGGCCTCGAGCAGTTCTTC
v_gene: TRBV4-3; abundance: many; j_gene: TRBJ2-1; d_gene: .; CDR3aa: CASSQDPSVNEQFF; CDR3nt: TGCGCCAGCAGCCAAGATCCATCGGTAAATGAGCAGTTCTTC
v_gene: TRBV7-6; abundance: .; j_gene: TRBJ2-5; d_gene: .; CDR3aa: CASSLAAETQNF; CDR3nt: TGTGCCAGCAGCTTAGCGGCAGAGACCCAGAACTTC
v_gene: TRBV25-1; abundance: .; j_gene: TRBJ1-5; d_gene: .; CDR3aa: CASSESNSNQPQHF; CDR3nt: TGTGCCAGCAGTGAATCGAACAGTAATCAGCCCCAGCATTTT
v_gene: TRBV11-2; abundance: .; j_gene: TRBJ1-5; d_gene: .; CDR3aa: CASSPGPDWQPQHF; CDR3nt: TGTGCCAGCAGCCCGGGACCCGATTGGCAGCCCCAGCATTTT
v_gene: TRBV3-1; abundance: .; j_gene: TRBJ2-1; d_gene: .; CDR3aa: CASRQQHEQFF; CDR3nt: TGTGCCAGCAGACAACAACATGAGCAGTTCTTC
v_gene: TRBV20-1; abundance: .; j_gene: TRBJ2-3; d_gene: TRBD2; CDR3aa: CSAGTSGVQGMQYF; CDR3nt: TGCAGTGCTGGGACTAGCGGGGTTCAGGGTATGCAGTATTTT
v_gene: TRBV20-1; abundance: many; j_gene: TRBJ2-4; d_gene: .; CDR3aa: CSAGADKNIQYF; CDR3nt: TGCAGTGCAGGAGCGGACAAAAACATTCAGTACTTC
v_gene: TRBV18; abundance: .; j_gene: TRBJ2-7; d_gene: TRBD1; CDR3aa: CASSPFGTETHNEQYF; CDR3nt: TGTGCCAGCTCGCCGTTTGGGACAGAGACCCACAATGAGCAGTACTTC
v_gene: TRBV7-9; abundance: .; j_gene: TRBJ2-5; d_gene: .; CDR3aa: CASSLSGGVGQETQYF; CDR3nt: TGTGCCAGCAGCTTAAGTGGAGGCGTCGGGCAAGAGACCCAGTACTTC
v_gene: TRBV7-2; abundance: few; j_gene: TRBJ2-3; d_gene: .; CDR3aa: CASSLGSLGADTQYF; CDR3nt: TGTGCCAGCAGCTTAGGATCTTTGGGGGCAGATACGCAGTATTTT
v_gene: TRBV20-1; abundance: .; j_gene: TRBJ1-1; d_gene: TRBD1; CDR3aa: CSAPQGGNTEAFF; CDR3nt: TGCAGTGCCCCACAGGGGGGAAACACCGAAGCTTTCTTT
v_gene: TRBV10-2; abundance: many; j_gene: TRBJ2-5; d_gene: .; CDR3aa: CASNFGGAETQYF; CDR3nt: TGCGCCAGCAATTTTGGCGGGGCCGAGACCCAGTACTTC
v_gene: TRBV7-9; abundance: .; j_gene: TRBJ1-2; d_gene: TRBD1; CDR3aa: CARSTQPTGEIYGYTF; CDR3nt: TGTGCCCGCAGCACCCAACCGACAGGGGAAATCTATGGCTACACCTTC
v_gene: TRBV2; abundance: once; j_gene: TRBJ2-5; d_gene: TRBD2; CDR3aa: CASSLGLAGDKETQYF; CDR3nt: TGTGCCAGCAGTTTAGGACTAGCGGGGGATAAAGAGACCCAGTACTTC
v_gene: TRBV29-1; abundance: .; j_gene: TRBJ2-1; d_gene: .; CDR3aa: CSVEELLSGRFF; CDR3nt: TGCAGCGTTGAAGAGCTACTCTCTGGACGGTTCTTC
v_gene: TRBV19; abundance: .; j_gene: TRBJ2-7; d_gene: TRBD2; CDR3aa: CASSAQRGSSYNEQYF; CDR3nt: TGTGCCAGTAGTGCCCAGCGGGGGAGCTCCTACAATGAGCAGTACTTC
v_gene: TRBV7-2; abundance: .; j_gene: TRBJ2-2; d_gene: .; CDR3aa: CASSLYQGNTGELFF; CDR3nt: TGTGCCAGCAGCTTATATCAGGGGAACACCGGGGAGCTGTTTTTT
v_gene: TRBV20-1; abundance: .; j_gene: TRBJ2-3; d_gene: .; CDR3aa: CSARVRRATDTQYF; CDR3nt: TGCAGTGCTAGAGTACGCAGAGCCACAGATACGCAGTATTTT
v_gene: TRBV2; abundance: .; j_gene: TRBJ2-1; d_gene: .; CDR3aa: CTSISPNEQFF; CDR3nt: TGTACCAGCATTAGTCCCAATGAGCAGTTCTTC
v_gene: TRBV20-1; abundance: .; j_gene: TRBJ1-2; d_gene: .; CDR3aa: CSARPLGNYGYTF; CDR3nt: TGCAGTGCTAGGCCCCTCGGCAACTATGGCTACACCTTC
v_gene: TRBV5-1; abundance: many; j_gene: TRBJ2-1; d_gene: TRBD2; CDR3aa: CASTRTGTSAYNEQFF; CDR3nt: TGCGCCAGCACTAGAACCGGGACTAGCGCGTACAATGAGCAGTTCTTC
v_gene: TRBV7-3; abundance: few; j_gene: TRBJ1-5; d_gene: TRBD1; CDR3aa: CATTGVNQPQHF; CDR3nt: TGTGCCACGACAGGGGTCAATCAGCCCCAGCATTTT
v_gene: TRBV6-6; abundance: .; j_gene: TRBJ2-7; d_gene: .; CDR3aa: CASSAVAYEQYF; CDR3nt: TGTGCCAGCAGTGCTGTCGCCTACGAGCAGTACTTC
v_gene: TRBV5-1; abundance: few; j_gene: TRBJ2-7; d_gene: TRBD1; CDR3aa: CASAPGTGPYEQYF; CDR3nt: TGCGCCAGCGCTCCCGGGACAGGCCCCTACGAGCAGTACTTC
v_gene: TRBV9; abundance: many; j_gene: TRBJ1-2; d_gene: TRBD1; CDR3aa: CASSAGGDPNGYTF; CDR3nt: TGTGCCAGCAGCGCAGGGGGGGATCCCAATGGCTACACCTTC
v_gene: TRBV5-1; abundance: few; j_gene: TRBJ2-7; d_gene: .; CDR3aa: CASSLVPGTPEQYF; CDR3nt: TGCGCCAGCAGCTTGGTTCCCGGGACACCTGAGCAGTACTTC
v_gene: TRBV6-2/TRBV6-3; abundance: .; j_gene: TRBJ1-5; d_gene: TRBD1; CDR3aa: CASGTGLPQPQHF; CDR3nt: TGTGCCAGCGGGACAGGGTTGCCTCAGCCCCAGCATTTT
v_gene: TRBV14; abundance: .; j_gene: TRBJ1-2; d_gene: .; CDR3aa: CVSSQVAGGYTF; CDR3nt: TGTGTCAGCAGCCAAGTGGCGGGTGGCTACACCTTC
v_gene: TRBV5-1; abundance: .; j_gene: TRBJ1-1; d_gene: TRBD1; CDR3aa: CASSLPGQSNTEAFF; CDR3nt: TGCGCCAGCAGTTTGCCGGGACAGTCGAACACTGAAGCTTTCTTT